A selection of T cell receptor beta chains follows, all from one sample in a study of response to subunit inactivated influenza vaccine. TCRdb independently ran MiXCR on the RT-PCR reads; one entry per CDR3 protein. This sample yields 600,000 to 700,000 distinct CDR3 sequences, of which 14% are seen a single time; 7.5% to 8% belongs to the top ten. This sample comprised PBMCs from blood, obtained around 15 days before vaccination. These receptors came from a man aged 50 to 59 who received an inactivated influenza vaccine. CDR3s include the opening cysteine and the closing phenylalanine or tryptophan. Each record gives: clone size, J gene, V gene, D gene, CDR3 DNA, CDR3 protein. A D gene is named only where the DNA matches it firmly. Size values are once, few and many counts, or a class for expanded clones, and some rows have none.

few	TRBJ2-2	TRBV12-3/TRBV12-4	TRBD1	TGTGCCAGCAGTTTAGGGACAGGGTACTCCGGGGAGCTGTTTTTT	CASSLGTGYSGELFF
NA	TRBJ2-5	TRBV11-2	NA	TGTGCCAGCAGCTTCCGGTACCAAGAGACCCAGTACTTC	CASSFRYQETQYF
few	TRBJ2-1	TRBV15	TRBD2	TGTGCCACCAGCAGGCCCGGGACTAGCGGGATGAAGAATGAGCAGTTCTTC	CATSRPGTSGMKNEQFF
few	TRBJ2-2	TRBV24-1	NA	TGTGCCACCAGTGACCCACAGGGAGGGGACACCGGGGAGCTGTTTTTT	CATSDPQGGDTGELFF
few	TRBJ2-7	TRBV3-1	TRBD2	TGTGCCAGCAGCCCTCGGGGCAGCGGGAGTTTTCGCTCCTACGAGCAGTACTTC	CASSPRGSGSFRSYEQYF
NA	TRBJ1-2	TRBV5-1	NA	TGCGCCAGCAGTGGGATCCTCCCCTTCTACACCTTC	CASSGILPFYTF
medium-sized	TRBJ2-1	TRBV20-1	NA	TGCAGTGCTCTACCAGACACTGAGCAGTTCTTC	CSALPDTEQFF
NA	TRBJ2-7	TRBV4-3	TRBD2	TGCGCCAGCAGCCAAGGACTAGCGGGAGCTCCCATTCCCTACGAGCAGTACTTC	CASSQGLAGAPIPYEQYF
many	TRBJ1-5	TRBV10-3	NA	TGTGCCATCAGTGAGTCGCGGGGAGATCAGCCCCAGCATTTT	CAISESRGDQPQHF
few	TRBJ2-7	TRBV6-2/TRBV6-3	TRBD2	TGTGCCAGCAGTTACCCAAAAAGGACGGGACTACGAAAGCAGTACTTC	CASSYPKRTGLRKQYF
many	TRBJ1-1	TRBV6-1	TRBD1	TGTGCCAGCAGGGAAGACAGGGGGCTTGGAGAAGCTTTCTTT	CASREDRGLGEAFF
few	TRBJ2-7	TRBV6-2/TRBV6-3	NA	TGTGCCAGCGGGGATCTGACCTACGAGCAGTACTTC	CASGDLTYEQYF
few	TRBJ2-3	TRBV5-1	NA	TGCGCCAGCAGCTTGGGGTCAGTCAGCACAGATACGCAGTATTTT	CASSLGSVSTDTQYF
NA	TRBJ2-3	TRBV20-1	NA	TGCAGTGCTAGTCCCAGCAGGAGGGTAGATACGCAGTATTTT	CSASPSRRVDTQYF
few	TRBJ2-1	TRBV28	NA	TGTGCCAGCAGTTTAAGGCTAGCGAGGTGGGGTGAGCAGTTCTTC	CASSLRLARWGEQFF
few	TRBJ2-3	TRBV10-3	NA	TGTGCCATCAGTGAGTCGCTGACGGGGACCACAGATACGCAGTATTTT	CAISESLTGTTDTQYF
NA	TRBJ2-1	TRBV24-1	NA	TGTGCCACCAGTGATTTAGGGACCAGGAATGAGCAGTTCTTC	CATSDLGTRNEQFF
many	TRBJ2-3	TRBV29-1	TRBD1	TGCAGCGTTCAACCGGGACAGAGCACAGATACGCAGTATTTT	CSVQPGQSTDTQYF
NA	TRBJ2-3	TRBV6-5	TRBD2	TGTGCCAGCAGTTACTCGGGACTAGCGGAGTATTTT	CASSYSGLAEYF
few	TRBJ2-7	TRBV7-9	NA	TGTGCCAGCAGCTTAGTTTCTAGATTCTCCGAGCAGTACTTC	CASSLVSRFSEQYF
few	TRBJ2-1	TRBV7-4	TRBD2	TGTGCCAGCAGCTTAGCGACTAGCCGTAACTCCTACAATGAGCAGTTCTTC	CASSLATSRNSYNEQFF
many	TRBJ1-5	TRBV7-2	NA	TGTGCCAGCAGCTTAGACCGGGATCAGCCCCAGCATTTT	CASSLDRDQPQHF
NA	TRBJ2-5	TRBV14	NA	TGTGCCAGCAGCCCCGGACTAGGGGGGAGAGAGACCCAGTACTTC	CASSPGLGGRETQYF
many	TRBJ1-2	TRBV7-2	TRBD1	TGTGCCAGCAGCTCGGCGAGTACAGGGGTTGGGGGCTACACCTTC	CASSSASTGVGGYTF
NA	TRBJ2-2	TRBV12-3/TRBV12-4	TRBD1	TGTGCCAGCAGCCCACAGGGGGCGGCCGGGGAGCTGTTTTTT	CASSPQGAAGELFF
many	TRBJ2-3	TRBV7-3	NA	TGTGCCAGCAGCTTATCCCCTGGGGAACCTACGCAGTATTTT	CASSLSPGEPTQYF
few	TRBJ2-1	TRBV12-5	TRBD2	TGTGCTAGCGCTACCCTAGCGGCCGGGTCCTCCTACAATGAGCAGTTCTTC	CASATLAAGSSYNEQFF
NA	TRBJ2-1	TRBV4-2	NA	TGTGCCAGCAGCCAAGTCGAATTTTACAATGAGCAGTTCTTC	CASSQVEFYNEQFF
NA	TRBJ2-7	TRBV5-5	NA	TGTGCCAGCAGCTTTTTCCAGGGTGGCTACGAGCAGTACTTC	CASSFFQGGYEQYF
few	TRBJ2-5	TRBV7-2	NA	TGTGCCAGCAGCTTAGGGGGAGGATTAGGGACCCAGTACTTC	CASSLGGGLGTQYF
few	TRBJ1-1	TRBV5-1	NA	TGCGCCAGCAGCTTGGGGTCGGGTCGGGACACTGAAGCTTTCTTT	CASSLGSGRDTEAFF
NA	TRBJ1-5	TRBV6-1	TRBD1	TGTGCCAGCAGCCGCCCTACAGGGGTAGGGAATCAGCCCCAGCATTTT	CASSRPTGVGNQPQHF
few	TRBJ2-5	TRBV6-5	TRBD2	TGTGCCAGCAGTTACCCGGGGGGAGTGGAGACCCAGTACTTC	CASSYPGGVETQYF
NA	TRBJ2-5	TRBV20-1	TRBD2	TGCAGTGCCTCCTGGGGACTAGTCCAAGAGACCCAGTACTTC	CSASWGLVQETQYF
NA	TRBJ2-2	TRBV9	TRBD2	TGTGCCAGCAGCGTAGGACTAGCGGGAGGGAGTACCGGGGAGCTGTTTTTT	CASSVGLAGGSTGELFF
NA	TRBJ2-3	TRBV20-1	TRBD2	TGCAGTGCTAGAGTACTAGCGGGGGGGAACACAGATACGCAGTATTTT	CSARVLAGGNTDTQYF
few	TRBJ2-6	TRBV7-9	NA	TGTGCCAGCAGCAACAGATACTCTGGGGCCAACGTCCTGACTTTC	CASSNRYSGANVLTF
few	TRBJ2-3	TRBV12-3/TRBV12-4	TRBD2	TGTGCCAGCAGTTTAGCGGGGGGAGGGAGCACAGATACGCAGTATTTT	CASSLAGGGSTDTQYF
NA	TRBJ2-2	TRBV12-3/TRBV12-4	NA	TGTGCCAGCGCCCTTACGACGAACACCGGGGAGCTGTTTTTT	CASALTTNTGELFF
NA	TRBJ1-1	TRBV20-1	NA	TGCAGTGCTAGGGCGAGCGGAGGGGGTAGCTCTGAAGCTTTCTTT	CSARASGGGSSEAFF
few	TRBJ1-2	TRBV5-4	NA	TGTGCCAGCAGCTTGGACAGGCGTGGGGGCTACACCTTC	CASSLDRRGGYTF